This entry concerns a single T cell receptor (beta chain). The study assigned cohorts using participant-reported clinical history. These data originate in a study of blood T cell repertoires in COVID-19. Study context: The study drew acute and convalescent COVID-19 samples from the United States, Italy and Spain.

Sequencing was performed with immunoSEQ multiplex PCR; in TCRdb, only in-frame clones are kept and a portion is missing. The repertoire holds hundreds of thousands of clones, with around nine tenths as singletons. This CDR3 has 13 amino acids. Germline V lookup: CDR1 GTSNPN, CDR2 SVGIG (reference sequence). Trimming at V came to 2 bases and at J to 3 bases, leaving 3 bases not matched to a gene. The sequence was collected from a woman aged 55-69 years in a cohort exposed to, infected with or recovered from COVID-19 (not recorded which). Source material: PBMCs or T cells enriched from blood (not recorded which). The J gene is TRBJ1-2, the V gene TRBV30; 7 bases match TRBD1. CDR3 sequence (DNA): TGTGCCTGGAGTCCAACAGGGGACTATGGCTACACCTTC. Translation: CAWSPTGDYGYTF.